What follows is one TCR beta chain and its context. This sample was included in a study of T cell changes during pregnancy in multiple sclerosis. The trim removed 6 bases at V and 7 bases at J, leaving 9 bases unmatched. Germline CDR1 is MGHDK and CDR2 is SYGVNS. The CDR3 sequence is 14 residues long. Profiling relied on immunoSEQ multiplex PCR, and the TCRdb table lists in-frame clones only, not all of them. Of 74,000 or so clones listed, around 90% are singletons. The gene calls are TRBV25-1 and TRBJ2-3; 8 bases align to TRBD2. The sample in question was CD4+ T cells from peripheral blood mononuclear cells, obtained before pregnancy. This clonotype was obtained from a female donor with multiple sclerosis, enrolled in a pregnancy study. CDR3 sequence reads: CASSPAGGTNTQYF. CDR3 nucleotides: TGTGCCAGCAGCCCGGCGGGGGGCACGAATACGCAGTATTTT.